Listed below are T cell receptor beta chains from one sample, sequenced in a study of blood T cell repertoires in COVID-19. Profiled with immunoSEQ multiplex PCR; TCRdb holds only in-frame clones, not every one. The repertoire holds under 200,000 clones, with roughly four fifths as singletons. Input material: PBMCs or T cells enriched from blood (not recorded which). Receptors were obtained from a man aged 45-65 years who had recovered from COVID-19. The CDR3 runs from the conserved cysteine through the conserved F or W. The order of the fields is V gene, J gene, CDR3 protein.

>TRBV7-9|TRBJ2-1
CASSLGTTYNEQFF
>TRBV29-1|TRBJ1-2
CSVGGIGGYTF
>TRBV6-2/TRBV6-3|TRBJ2-4
CASSTRDIQYF
>TRBV19|TRBJ2-1
CASSISLSYNEQFF
>TRBV5-4|TRBJ1-3
CASSRGSDISGNTIYF
>TRBV20-1|TRBJ2-7
CSASRRDRSYEQYF
>TRBV21-1|TRBJ1-5
CASSKLPREGQPQHF
>TRBV29-1|TRBJ2-5
CSVDGTSGQETQYF
>TRBV11-2|TRBJ1-4
CASSLQQGATNEKLFF
>TRBV18|TRBJ1-3
CASSPGQGVLSGNTIYF
>TRBV4-1|TRBJ1-6
CASSPKDSQGSSYNSPLHF
>TRBV6-2/TRBV6-3|TRBJ1-6
CASSLTGYNSPLHF
>TRBV7-3|TRBJ2-2
CASSATGGELFF
>TRBV5-1|TRBJ2-7
CASSLGGTYSYEQYF
>TRBV5-5|TRBJ1-2
CASSIENYGYTF
>TRBV19|TRBJ2-5
CASSIPGLIQETQYF
>TRBV6-5|TRBJ1-6
CASTGQGNSPLHF
>TRBV3-1/TRBV3-2|TRBJ2-5
CASSRAGTSGETQYF
>TRBV30|TRBJ1-2
CAWRQDLNYGYTF
>TRBV27|TRBJ1-2
CASSPRDTYGYTF